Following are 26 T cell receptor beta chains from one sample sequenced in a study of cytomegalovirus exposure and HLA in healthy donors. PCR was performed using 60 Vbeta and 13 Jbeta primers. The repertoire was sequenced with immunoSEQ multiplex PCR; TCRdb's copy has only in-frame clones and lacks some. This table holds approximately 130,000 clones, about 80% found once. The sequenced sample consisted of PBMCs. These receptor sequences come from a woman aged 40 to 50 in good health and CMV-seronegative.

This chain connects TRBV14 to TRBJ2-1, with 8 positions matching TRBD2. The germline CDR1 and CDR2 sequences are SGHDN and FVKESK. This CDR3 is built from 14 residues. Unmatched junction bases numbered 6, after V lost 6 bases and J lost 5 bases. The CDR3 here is CASRRSGRHNEQFF. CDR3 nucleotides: TGTGCCAGCAGAAGGAGCGGGAGACACAATGAGCAGTTCTTC.

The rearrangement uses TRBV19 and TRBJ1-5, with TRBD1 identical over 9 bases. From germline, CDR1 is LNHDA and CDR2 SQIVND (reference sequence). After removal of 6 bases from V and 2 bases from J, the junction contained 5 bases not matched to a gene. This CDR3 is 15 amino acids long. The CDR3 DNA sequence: TGTGCCAGTAGGACGGGACAGGGAGGCAATCAGCCCCAGCATTTT. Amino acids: CASRTGQGGNQPQHF.

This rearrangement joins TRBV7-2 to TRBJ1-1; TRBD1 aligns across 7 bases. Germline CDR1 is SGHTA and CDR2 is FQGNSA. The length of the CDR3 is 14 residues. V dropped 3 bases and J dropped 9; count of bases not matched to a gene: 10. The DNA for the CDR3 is TGTGCCAGCAGCTTTCCGGGACAGCGAAGAAAAGCTTTCTTT. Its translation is CASSFPGQRRKAFF.

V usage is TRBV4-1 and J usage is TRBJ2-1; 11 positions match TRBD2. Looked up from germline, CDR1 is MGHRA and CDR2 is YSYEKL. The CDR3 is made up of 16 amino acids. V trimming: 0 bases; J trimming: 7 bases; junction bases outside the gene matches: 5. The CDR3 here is CASSQEDIAGGNEQFF. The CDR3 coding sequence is TGCGCCAGCAGCCAAGAAGATATAGCGGGGGGGAATGAGCAGTTCTTC.

The CDR3: CASSLVGGRGTDTQYF. As DNA, the CDR3 is TGTGCCAGCAGCTTAGTAGGAGGTCGGGGCACAGATACGCAGTATTTT. The chain couples TRBV7-2 to TRBJ2-3; a weak D match, TRBD2 (5 bases). V was shortened by 1 base and J by 1 base, with 12 bases between the two germline ends. The germline V gene encodes CDR1 SGHTA and CDR2 FQGNSA. The CDR3 spans 16 residues.

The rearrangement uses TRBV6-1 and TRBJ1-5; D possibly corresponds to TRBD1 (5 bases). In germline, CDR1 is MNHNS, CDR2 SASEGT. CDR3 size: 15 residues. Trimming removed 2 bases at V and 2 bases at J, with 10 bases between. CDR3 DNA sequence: TGTGCCAGCAGTGAACAGGGAGGAGGCAATCAGCCCCAGCATTTT. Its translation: CASSEQGGGNQPQHF.

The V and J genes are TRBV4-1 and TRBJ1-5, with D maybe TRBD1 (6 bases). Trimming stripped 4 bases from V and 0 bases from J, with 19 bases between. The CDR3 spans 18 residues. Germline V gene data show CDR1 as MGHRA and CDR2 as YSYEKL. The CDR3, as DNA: TGCGCCAGCAGCCTCCTCCCGGGGGGCCTGGGTAGCAATCAGCCCCAGCATTTT. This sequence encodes CASSLLPGGLGSNQPQHF.

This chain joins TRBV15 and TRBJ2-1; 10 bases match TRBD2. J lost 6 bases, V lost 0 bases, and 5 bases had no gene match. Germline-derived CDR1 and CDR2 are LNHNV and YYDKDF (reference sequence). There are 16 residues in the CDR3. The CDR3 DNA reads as TGTGCCACCAGCAGAGACCGGGCTAGCGGGAGCAATGAGCAGTTCTTC. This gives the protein CATSRDRASGSNEQFF.

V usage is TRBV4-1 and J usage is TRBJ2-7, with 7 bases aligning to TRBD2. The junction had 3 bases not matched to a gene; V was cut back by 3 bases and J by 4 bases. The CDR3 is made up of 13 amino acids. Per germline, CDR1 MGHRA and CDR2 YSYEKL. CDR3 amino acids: CASSHGSGYEQYF. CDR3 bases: TGCGCCAGCAGCCACGGTAGCGGGTACGAGCAGTACTTC.

CDR3 DNA: TGTGCCAGTAGTATAGGGAGGTATAGCAATCAGCCCCAGCATTTT. This sequence encodes CASSIGRYSNQPQHF. This chain links TRBV19 with TRBJ1-5; no clear D. CDR3 size: 15 residues. V lost 1 base to trimming and J lost 0 bases, with 7 bases between them. From germline, CDR1 is LNHDA and CDR2 SQIVND (reference sequence).

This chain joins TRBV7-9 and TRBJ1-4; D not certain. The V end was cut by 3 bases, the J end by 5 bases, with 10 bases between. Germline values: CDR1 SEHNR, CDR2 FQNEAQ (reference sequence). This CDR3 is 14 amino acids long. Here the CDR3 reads CASSLNTGNEKLFF. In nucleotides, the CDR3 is TGTGCCAGCAGCTTGAATACGGGGAATGAAAAACTGTTTTTT.

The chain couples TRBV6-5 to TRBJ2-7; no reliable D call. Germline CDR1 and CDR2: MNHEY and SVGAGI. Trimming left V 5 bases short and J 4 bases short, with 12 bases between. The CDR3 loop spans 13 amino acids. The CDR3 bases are TGTGCCAGCAGTCCCGGTCCGCCATACGAGCAGTACTTC. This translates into CASSPGPPYEQYF.

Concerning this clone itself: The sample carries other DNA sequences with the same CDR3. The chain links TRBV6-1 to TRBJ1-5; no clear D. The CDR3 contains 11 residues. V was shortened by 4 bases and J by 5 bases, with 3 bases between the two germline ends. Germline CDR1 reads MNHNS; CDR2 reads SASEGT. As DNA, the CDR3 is TGTGCCAGCAGTGTAGATCAGCCCCAGCATTTT. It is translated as CASSVDQPQHF.

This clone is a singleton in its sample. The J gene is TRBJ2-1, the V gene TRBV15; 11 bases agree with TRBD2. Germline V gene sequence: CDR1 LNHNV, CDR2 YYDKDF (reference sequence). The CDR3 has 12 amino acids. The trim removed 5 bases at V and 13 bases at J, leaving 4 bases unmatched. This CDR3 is CATSPRLAGQFF. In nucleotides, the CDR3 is TGTGCCACCAGCCCTCGACTAGCGGGACAGTTCTTC.

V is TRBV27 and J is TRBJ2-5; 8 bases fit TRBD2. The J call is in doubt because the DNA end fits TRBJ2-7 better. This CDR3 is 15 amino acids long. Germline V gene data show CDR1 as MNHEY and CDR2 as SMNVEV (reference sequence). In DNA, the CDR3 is TGTGCCAGCAGTCCCCGCGGGGGGTTGACCTACGAGCAGTACTTC. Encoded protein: CASSPRGGLTYEQYF.

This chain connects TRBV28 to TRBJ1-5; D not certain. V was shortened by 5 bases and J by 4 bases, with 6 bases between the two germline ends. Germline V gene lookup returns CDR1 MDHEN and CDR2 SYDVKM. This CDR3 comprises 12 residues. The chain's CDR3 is CASSPPNQPQHF. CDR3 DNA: TGTGCCAGCAGTCCCCCTAATCAGCCCCAGCATTTT.

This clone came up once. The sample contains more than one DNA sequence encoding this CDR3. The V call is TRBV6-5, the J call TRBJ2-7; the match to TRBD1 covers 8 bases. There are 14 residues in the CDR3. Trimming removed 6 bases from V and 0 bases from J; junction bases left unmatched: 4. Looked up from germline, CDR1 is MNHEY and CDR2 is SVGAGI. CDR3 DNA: TGTGCCAGCAGCCGAACAGGGGGCTCCTACGAGCAGTACTTC. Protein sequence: CASSRTGGSYEQYF.

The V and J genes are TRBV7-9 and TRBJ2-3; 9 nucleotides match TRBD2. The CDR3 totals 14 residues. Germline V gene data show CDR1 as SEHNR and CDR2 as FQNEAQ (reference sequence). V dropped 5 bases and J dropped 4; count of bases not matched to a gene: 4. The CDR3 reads CASSPRTSADTQYF. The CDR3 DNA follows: TGTGCCAGCAGCCCTCGGACTAGCGCAGATACGCAGTATTTT.

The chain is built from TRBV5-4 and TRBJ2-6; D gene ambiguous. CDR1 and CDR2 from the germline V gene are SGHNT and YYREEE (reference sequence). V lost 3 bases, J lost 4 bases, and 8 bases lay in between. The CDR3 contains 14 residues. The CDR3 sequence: CASSSSPGANVLTF. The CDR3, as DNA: TGTGCCAGCAGCTCGTCCCCCGGGGCCAACGTCCTGACTTTC.

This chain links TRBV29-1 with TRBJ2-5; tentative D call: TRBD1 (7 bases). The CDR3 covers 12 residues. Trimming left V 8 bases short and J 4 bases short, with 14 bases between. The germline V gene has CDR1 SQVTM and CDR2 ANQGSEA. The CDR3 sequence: CSTTGRGETQYF. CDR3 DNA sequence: TGCAGCACGACAGGGCGGGGAGAGACCCAGTACTTC.

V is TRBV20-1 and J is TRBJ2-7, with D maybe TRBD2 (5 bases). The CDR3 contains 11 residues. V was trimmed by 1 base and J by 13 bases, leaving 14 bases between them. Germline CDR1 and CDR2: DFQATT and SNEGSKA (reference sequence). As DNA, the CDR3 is TGCAGTGCTAGAGGTCCCGGAGCGGACTACTTC. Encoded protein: CSARGPGADYF.

The CDR3 DNA is TGTGCCAGTAGCTCGCGGCGGGGAAGCTACGAGCAGTACTTC. It yields the protein CASSSRRGSYEQYF. The rearrangement links TRBV19 to TRBJ2-7; a weak D match, TRBD2 (6 bases). V dropped 6 bases and J dropped 3 bases, with 15 bases sitting between them. Germline V gene lookup returns CDR1 LNHDA and CDR2 SQIVND (reference sequence). CDR3 size: 14 residues.

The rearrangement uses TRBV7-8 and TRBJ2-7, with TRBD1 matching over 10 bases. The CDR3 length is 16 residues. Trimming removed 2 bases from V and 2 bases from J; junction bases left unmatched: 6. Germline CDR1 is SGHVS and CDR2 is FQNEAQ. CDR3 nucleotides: TGTGCCAGCAGCTTAATGGCGGGACAGGGGACCTACGAGCAGTACTTC. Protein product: CASSLMAGQGTYEQYF.

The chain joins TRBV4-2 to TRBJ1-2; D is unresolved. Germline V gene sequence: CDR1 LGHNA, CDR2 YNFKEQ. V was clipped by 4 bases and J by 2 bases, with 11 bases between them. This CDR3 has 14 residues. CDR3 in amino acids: CASSPGAGNYGYTF. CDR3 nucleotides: TGTGCCAGCAGCCCAGGTGCGGGGAACTATGGCTACACCTTC.

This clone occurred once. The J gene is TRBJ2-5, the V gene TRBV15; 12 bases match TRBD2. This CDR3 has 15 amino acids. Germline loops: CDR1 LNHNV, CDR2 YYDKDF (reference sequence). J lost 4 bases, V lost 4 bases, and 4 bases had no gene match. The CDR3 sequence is CATSTGLAGGETQYF. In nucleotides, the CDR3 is TGTGCCACCAGCACGGGACTAGCGGGCGGAGAGACCCAGTACTTC.

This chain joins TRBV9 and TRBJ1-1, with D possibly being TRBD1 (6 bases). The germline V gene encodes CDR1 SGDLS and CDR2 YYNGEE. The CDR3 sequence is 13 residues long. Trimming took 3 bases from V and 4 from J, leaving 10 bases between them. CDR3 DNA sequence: TGTGCCAGCAGCGGAGGGGGGGTCACTGAAGCTTTCTTT. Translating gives CASSGGGVTEAFF.